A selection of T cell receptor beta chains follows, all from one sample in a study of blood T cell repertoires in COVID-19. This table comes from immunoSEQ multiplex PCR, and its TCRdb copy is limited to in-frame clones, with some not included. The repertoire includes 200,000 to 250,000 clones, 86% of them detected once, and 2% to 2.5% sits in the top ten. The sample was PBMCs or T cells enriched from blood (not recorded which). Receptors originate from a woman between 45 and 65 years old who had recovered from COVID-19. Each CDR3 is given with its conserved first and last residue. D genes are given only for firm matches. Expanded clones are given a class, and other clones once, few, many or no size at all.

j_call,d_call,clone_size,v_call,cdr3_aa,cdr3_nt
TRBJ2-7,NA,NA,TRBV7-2,CASSKVAGSYEQYF,TGTGCCAGCAGCAAGGTGGCGGGATCCTACGAGCAGTACTTC
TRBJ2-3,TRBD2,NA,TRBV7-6,CASSLLAGGTDTQYF,TGTGCCAGCAGCTTACTAGCGGGAGGCACAGATACGCAGTATTTT
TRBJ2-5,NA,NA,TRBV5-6,CASSLASTSQETQYF,TGTGCCAGCAGCTTGGCCTCGACAAGCCAAGAGACCCAGTACTTC
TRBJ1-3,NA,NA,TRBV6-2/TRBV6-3,CASSYNQDGNTIYF,TGTGCCAGCAGTTACAATCAGGATGGAAACACCATATATTTT
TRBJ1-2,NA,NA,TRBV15,CATSRDQIPPNYGYTF,TGTGCCACCAGCAGAGATCAGATCCCTCCTAACTATGGCTACACCTTC
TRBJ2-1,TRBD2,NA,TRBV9,CASSVSVAGDDEQFF,TGTGCCAGCAGCGTATCGGTAGCGGGAGACGATGAGCAGTTCTTC
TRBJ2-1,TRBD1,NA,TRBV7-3,CASSSDRGEEQFF,TGTGCCAGCAGCTCGGACAGGGGAGAGGAGCAGTTCTTC
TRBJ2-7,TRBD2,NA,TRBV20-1,CSASSGGATYEQYF,TGCAGTGCTAGTAGCGGGGGGGCCACTTACGAGCAGTACTTC
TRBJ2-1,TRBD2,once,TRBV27,CASSLLLAGGPYEQFF,TGTGCCAGCAGTTTGCTGCTAGCGGGAGGGCCTTATGAGCAGTTCTTC
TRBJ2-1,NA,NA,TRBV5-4,CASSLKLGGGENEQFF,TGTGCCAGCAGCTTGAAACTGGGAGGGGGGGAGAATGAGCAGTTCTTC
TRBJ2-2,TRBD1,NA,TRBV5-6,CASSVDRGVLTGELFF,TGTGCCAGCAGCGTCGACAGGGGAGTATTGACCGGGGAGCTGTTTTTT
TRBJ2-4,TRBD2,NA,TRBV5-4,CASSLSGGVREGWDIQYF,TGTGCCAGCAGCTTGAGTGGAGGTGTGCGGGAGGGCTGGGACATTCAGTACTTC
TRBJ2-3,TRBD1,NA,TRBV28,CASSFPTLDRGPISTDTQYF,TGTGCCAGCAGTTTCCCCACACTGGACAGGGGGCCGATTAGCACAGATACGCAGTATTTT
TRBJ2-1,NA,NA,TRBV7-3,CASSLMGAGGYEQFF,TGTGCCAGCAGCTTAATGGGTGCGGGTGGGTATGAGCAGTTCTTC
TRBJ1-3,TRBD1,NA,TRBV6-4,CASAYTGVRGNTIYF,TGTGCCAGCGCCTACACAGGGGTAAGGGGAAACACCATATATTTT
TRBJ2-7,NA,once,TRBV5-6,CASSPGLAQAEQYF,TGTGCCAGCTCGCCGGGTCTGGCGCAAGCGGAGCAGTACTTC
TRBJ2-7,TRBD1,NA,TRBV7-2,CASSSGQDSSEQYF,TGTGCCAGCAGCTCGGGACAGGACAGTTCCGAGCAGTACTTC
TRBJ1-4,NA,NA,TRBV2,CASSGEGVINEKLFF,TGTGCCAGCAGTGGGGAGGGGGTGATTAATGAAAAACTGTTTTTT
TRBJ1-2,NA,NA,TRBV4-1,CASSQDAQGYYGYTF,TGCGCCAGCAGCCAAGATGCCCAGGGGTACTATGGCTACACCTTC
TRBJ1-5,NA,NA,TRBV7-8,CASSPYYSNQPQHF,TGTGCCAGCAGCCCCTATTATAGCAATCAGCCCCAGCATTTT
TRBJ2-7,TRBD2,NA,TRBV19,CASLPPGGGFYEQYF,TGTGCCAGCCTCCCCCCGGGAGGGGGGTTCTACGAGCAGTACTTC
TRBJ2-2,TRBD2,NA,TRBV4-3,CASSQDFAGVTGELFF,TGCGCCAGCAGCCAAGATTTCGCGGGGGTAACCGGGGAGCTGTTTTTT
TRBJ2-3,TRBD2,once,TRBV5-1,CASSLEASGSVTDTQYF,TGCGCCAGCAGCTTGGAGGCTAGCGGGAGCGTGACAGATACGCAGTATTTT
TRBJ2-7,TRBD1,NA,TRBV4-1,CASSQPGQGTRDRQYF,TGCGCCAGCAGCCAACCAGGACAGGGGACTCGTGATCGGCAGTACTTC
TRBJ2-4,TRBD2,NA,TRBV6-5,CASRRTSENIQYF,TGTGCCAGCAGAAGGACTAGCGAAAACATTCAGTACTTC
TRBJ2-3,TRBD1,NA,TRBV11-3,CASSLTGGLDTQYF,TGTGCCAGCAGCTTGACAGGGGGGTTAGATACGCAGTATTTT
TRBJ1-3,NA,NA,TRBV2,CASRSVASGNTIYF,TGTGCCAGCAGGTCCGTAGCCTCTGGAAACACCATATATTTT
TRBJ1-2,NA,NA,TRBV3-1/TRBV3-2,CASSQDPREGYRYGYTF,TGTGCCAGCAGCCAAGATCCCCGGGAGGGGTACAGATATGGCTACACCTTC
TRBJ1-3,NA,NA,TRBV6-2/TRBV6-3,CASSYLRQAGNTIYF,TGTGCCAGCAGTTATTTGAGACAAGCTGGAAACACCATATATTTT